Listed here are 5 T cell receptor beta chains from one sample, sequenced in a study of T cell repertoires in cytomegalovirus infection. TCRdb recomputed calls from the reads with MiXCR, one row per CDR3 protein. This table has roughly 110,000 distinct CDR3 sequences, 30% appearing once. Their cognate antigens are unknown. The material was CD8+ T cells from cultured PBMCs, obtained from culture after CMV antigen stimulation. These receptors originate from a human donor in good health (CMV status not recorded). Some clones in this sample may be carry-over from other donors' samples.

The chain joins TRBV6-6 to TRBJ2-1; D is possibly TRBD2 (6 bases). This CDR3 contains 16 residues. The germline CDR1 and CDR2 sequences are MNHNY and SVGAGI (reference sequence). Trimming took 1 base from V and 4 from J, leaving 14 bases between them. CDR3 sequence (DNA): TGTGCCAGCAGTTACTATGGGACTCCGCCTTACAATGAGCAGTTCTTC. Residues: CASSYYGTPPYNEQFF.

This clonotype was counted between two and nine times. The chain has TRBV6-1 and TRBJ1-6; 9 nucleotides align to TRBD1. V was clipped by 6 bases and J by 0 bases; unmatched bases: 6. This CDR3 has 17 amino acids. Germline loops: CDR1 MNHNS, CDR2 SASEGT. The CDR3 reads CASSPGQGSSYNSPLHF. The CDR3 DNA reads TGTGCCAGCAGCCCCGGACAGGGGAGCTCCTATAATTCACCCCTCCACTTT.

This sequence joins TRBV20-1 and TRBJ1-2, with D perhaps TRBD1 (6 bases). This CDR3 has 12 residues. V lost 2 bases and J lost 8, with 12 bases in between. Germline-derived CDR1 and CDR2 are DFQATT and SNEGSKA (reference sequence). The CDR3 region is CSARYRDNGYTF. CDR3 bases: TGCAGTGCTAGATACCGGGACAACGGCTACACCTTC.

This clonotype was picked up a small number of times. The chain links TRBV27 to TRBJ1-6; 9 nucleotides match TRBD1. Looked up from germline, CDR1 is MNHEY and CDR2 is SMNVEV (reference sequence). J gave up 7 bases and V 2 bases, and 0 bases lay outside the gene matches. The CDR3 totals 14 residues. Here the CDR3 DNA reads TGTGCCAGCAGTTTAGACAGGGGGAATTCACCCCTCCACTTT. This sequence encodes CASSLDRGNSPLHF.

The chain recombines TRBV4-2 with TRBJ1-6; D is undetermined. The germline V gene encodes CDR1 LGHNA and CDR2 YNFKEQ. This CDR3 contains 14 residues. V lost 5 bases and J lost 9, with 14 bases in between. Here the CDR3 DNA reads TGTGCCAGCAGCAGCCAACTTCCGGGTTCACCCCTCCACTTT. It codes for CASSSQLPGSPLHF.